This TCR beta chain was found in a study of blood T cell repertoires in COVID-19. Turning to the study itself: Samples came from the United States, Italy and Spain, spanning acute and convalescent COVID-19. PBMCs, B-cell-depleted T cells, or T cells provided the cDNA or gDNA that made up the material.

Original methodology: Nucleated cell number was recorded as an estimate derived from reference gene primer amplification. TCRdb's copy holds only in-frame clones and misses some; the assay was immunoSEQ multiplex PCR. V, J and clone size are taken as reported in that table, and D and trimming were inferred from the DNA itself. The sample yields roughly 9,900 clones, just over 75% seen once. This clonotype was obtained from a human donor in a cohort sampled during active COVID-19. Source material: peripheral blood.

The CDR3 here is CASSLGQTNTEAFF. The CDR3 bases are TGTGCCAGCAGCTTAGGACAAACGAACACTGAAGCTTTCTTT. This chain joins TRBV7-2 and TRBJ1-1, with unresolved D. V was clipped by 1 base and J by 1 base, with 7 bases between them. The CDR3 spans 14 residues. The germline gives CDR1 SGHTA, CDR2 FQGNSA.